This entry lists 25 T cell receptor beta chains sequenced from one sample in a study of graft-versus-host responses after intestinal transplantation. The antigens these receptors bind are not known. Measured with immunoSEQ multiplex PCR; TCRdb has only the in-frame clones, and not every one. The sample includes about 93,000 clones, approximately 95% of them seen just once. The input for sequencing was unstimulated CD8+ T cells sorted from spleen or lymph node cells, taken before intestinal transplant. These receptors all come from a human donor who received an intestinal transplant.

The chain combines TRBV9 with TRBJ2-7; unclear D gene. V lost 0 bases and J 1 base, leaving 14 bases between the germline ends. The CDR3 contains 16 residues. Per germline, CDR1 SGDLS and CDR2 YYNGEE. As DNA, the CDR3 is TGTGCCAGCAGCGTAGGAACAGAAGCATTGTCCTACGAGCAGTACTTC. It codes for CASSVGTEALSYEQYF. The full variable domain, rest sourced from reference TRBV9 and TRBJ2-7, is DSGVTQTPKHLITATGQRVTLRCSPRSGDLSVYWYQQSLDQGLQFLIQYYNGEERAKGNILERFSAQQFPDLHSELNLSSLELGDSALYFCASSVGTEALSYEQYFGPGTRLTVT.

As to this clone: The sample has other DNA sequences that encode this CDR3 too. The gene calls are TRBV27 and TRBJ2-1; D is unclear. V was cut by 2 bases and J by 2 bases, with 4 bases left in between. The CDR3 has 13 amino acids. CDR1 MNHEY and CDR2 SMNVEV come from the germline V gene (reference sequence). CDR3 residues: CASSLDTYNEQFF. CDR3 nucleotide sequence: TGTGCCAGCAGTTTAGACACCTACAATGAGCAGTTCTTC.

This clone was counted a few times. The rearrangement links TRBV4-1 to TRBJ1-6; 7 bases map to TRBD1. V lost 2 bases and J lost 8; bases outside the gene matches: 9. This CDR3 contains 16 residues. The germline V gene encodes CDR1 MGHRA and CDR2 YSYEKL. The CDR3 coding sequence is TGCGCCAGCAGCCAACAACCGGGACAGATTTATTCACCCCTCCACTTT. Protein: CASSQQPGQIYSPLHF.

The CDR3 sequence: CASTNPRQISYNSPLHF. The CDR3 region has the DNA TGTGCCAGCACTAATCCGAGACAGATCTCCTATAATTCACCCCTCCACTTT. The rearrangement links TRBV11-2 to TRBJ1-6; a possible D gene is TRBD1 (5 bases). V was trimmed by 7 bases and J by 0 bases, leaving 16 bases between them. CDR1 is SGHAT and CDR2 is FQNNGV in the germline V gene. This CDR3 region has 17 residues.

V gene TRBV7-2 combines with J gene TRBJ2-3; 11 bases align to TRBD2. The J segment lost 4 bases and the V segment lost 0 bases, leaving 6 bases of the junction unmatched. The CDR3 loop spans 17 amino acids. Germline V gene sequence: CDR1 SGHTA, CDR2 FQGNSA. The CDR3 nucleotides read TGTGCCAGCAGCTTAGCGCTAGTAGCGGGGGGGCCAGATACGCAGTATTTT. It translates to CASSLALVAGGPDTQYF.

This chain connects TRBV11-2 to TRBJ1-1; no clear D. CDR3 length: 14 amino acids. Germline V gives CDR1 SGHAT, CDR2 FQNNGV. V was trimmed by 3 bases and J by 1 base, leaving 9 bases between them. The CDR3 region is CASSFGRANTEAFF. The CDR3 DNA reads TGTGCCAGCAGCTTTGGGAGGGCGAACACTGAAGCTTTCTTT.

This chain connects TRBV15 to TRBJ2-3; the D is unclear. The CDR3 is 14 amino acids. Trimming removed 2 bases from V and 6 bases from J, with 12 bases in between. Germline assignment: CDR1 LNHNV and CDR2 YYDKDF (reference sequence). In DNA, the CDR3 is TGTGCCACCAGCAGACTCCCAGGTTGGGATACGCAGTATTTT. Protein product: CATSRLPGWDTQYF.

This chain uses TRBV19 with TRBJ2-7, with 8 bases fitting TRBD2. V gave up 3 bases and J gave up 0 bases; unmatched junction bases: 1. Looked up from germline, CDR1 is LNHDA and CDR2 is SQIVND (reference sequence). This CDR3 has 14 amino acids. In DNA form, the CDR3 reads TGTGCCAGTAGTATCGGGACTAGCTCCTACGAGCAGTACTTC. Its protein product is CASSIGTSSYEQYF.

J is TRBJ1-2 and V is TRBV4-1; no clear D. Trimming removed 2 bases at V and 5 bases at J, with 24 bases between. The CDR3 contains 18 residues. The V gene's germline CDR1 is MGHRA and CDR2 YSYEKL. For the CDR3, the DNA is TGCGCCAGCAGCCAAAAGCCCGCCCAGGAACCCCGGCCGTATGGCTACACCTTC. The encoded protein is CASSQKPAQEPRPYGYTF.

The chain joins TRBV11-2 to TRBJ2-1; 7 bases fit TRBD2. Trimming at V came to 4 bases and at J to 7 bases, leaving 16 bases not matched to a gene. This CDR3 is 17 amino acids long. Germline CDR1 reads SGHAT; CDR2 reads FQNNGV. CDR3 in amino acids: CASSSNVGGSRGNEQFF. In DNA form, the CDR3 reads TGTGCCAGCAGCTCCAACGTAGGCGGGAGTAGGGGTAATGAGCAGTTCTTC.

The chain links TRBV5-6 to TRBJ1-4; the D is unclear. Germline V gene lookup returns CDR1 SGHDT and CDR2 YYEEEE. Trimming removed 2 bases from V and 10 bases from J, with 18 bases in between. The CDR3 contains 15 residues. The CDR3 DNA reads as TGTGCCAGCAGCTTTGGTGGCGGTCTTCCCGTAAAACTGTTTTTT. Translation: CASSFGGGLPVKLFF.

V gene TRBV15 combines with J gene TRBJ1-5, with 7 bases matching TRBD1. Germline trimming cut 0 bases from V and 0 bases from J; bases unmatched to any gene: 8. Germline CDR1 reads LNHNV; CDR2 reads YYDKDF (reference sequence). The CDR3 totals 18 residues. CDR3 coding DNA: TGTGCCACCAGCAGAGATAGCGGGACAGAATATAGCAATCAGCCCCAGCATTTT. Amino acid sequence: CATSRDSGTEYSNQPQHF.

This sequence joins TRBV10-2 and TRBJ1-1; possible D gene TRBD1, 6 bases. The CDR3 consists of 12 residues. Germline CDR1 WSHSY, CDR2 SAAADI. Trimming shortened V by 8 bases and J by 1 base, and 8 bases separated the two germline ends. The CDR3 DNA reads TGCGCCAGCGGGGGCGGGAACACTGAAGCTTTCTTT. Its translation: CASGGGNTEAFF.

This chain uses TRBV13 with TRBJ2-2; TRBD2 matches 8 bases. This CDR3 has 15 amino acids. The V gene end was trimmed by 5 bases and the J gene end by 0 bases; junction bases not matched to a gene: 2. The V gene's germline CDR1 is PRHDT and CDR2 FYEKMQ (reference sequence). This CDR3 reads CASSPGLANTGELFF. DNA for the CDR3: TGTGCCAGCAGCCCGGGACTAGCGAACACCGGGGAGCTGTTTTTT.

V usage is TRBV4-1 and J usage is TRBJ2-1, with D possibly TRBD1 on 6 matching bases. CDR1 is MGHRA, CDR2 YSYEKL, per germline. The CDR3 consists of 14 residues. V dropped 0 bases and J dropped 6 bases, with 9 bases sitting between them. CDR3 in DNA: TGCGCCAGCAGCCAAGATGCCAGGGGCAATGAGCAGTTCTTC. Amino acids: CASSQDARGNEQFF.

V and J are TRBV2 and TRBJ2-7; possibly TRBD1 for D (6 bases). This CDR3 comprises 16 residues. CDR1 is SNHLY and CDR2 is FYNNEI in the germline V gene. The V and J ends lost 2 bases and 0 bases respectively, with 14 bases between them. CDR3 coding DNA: TGTGCCAGCAGTGAATCCCGAGGGACACCCTCCTACGAGCAGTACTTC. Translated: CASSESRGTPSYEQYF. Using reference TRBV2 and TRBJ2-7 for the parts outside the CDR3, the full variable domain is EPEVTQTPSHQVTQMGQEVILRCVPISNHLYFYWYRQILGQKVEFLVSFYNNEISEKSEIFDDQFSVERPDGSNFTLKIRSTKLEDSAMYFCASSESRGTPSYEQYFGPGTRLTVT.

The rearrangement links TRBV4-1 to TRBJ1-2, with D unresolved. Germline V gene lookup returns CDR1 MGHRA and CDR2 YSYEKL. The V gene lost 1 base and the J gene lost 6 bases, with 12 bases spanning the gap. This CDR3 spans 14 amino acids. The CDR3 coding sequence is TGCGCCAGCAGCCAAGTGAGTTTGGTAGATGGCTACACCTTC. Protein: CASSQVSLVDGYTF.

The rearrangement uses TRBV27 and TRBJ1-2; no clear D. V was clipped by 3 bases and J by 7 bases, with 9 bases between them. Germline V gene sequence: CDR1 MNHEY, CDR2 SMNVEV (reference sequence). There are 12 residues in the CDR3. For the CDR3, the DNA is TGTGCCAGCAGTTTTTGGGGAGGTGGCTACACCTTC. Amino acids: CASSFWGGGYTF.

V usage is TRBV6-6 and J usage is TRBJ2-3; TRBD1 matches at 10 bases. This CDR3 is 15 amino acids long. V was clipped by 0 bases and J by 5 bases; unmatched bases: 2. CDR1 MNHNY and CDR2 SVGAGI come from the germline V gene (reference sequence). This chain's CDR3 is CASSYSGQGGDTQYF. The CDR3 coding sequence is TGTGCCAGCAGTTACTCAGGACAGGGGGGAGATACGCAGTATTTT.

This clone occurred a few times. As DNA, the CDR3 is TGTGCCAGCAGCCCAATTTCCAGGGCCTACGAGCAGTACTTC. The encoded protein is CASSPISRAYEQYF. This rearrangement joins TRBV13 to TRBJ2-7; the D gene is possibly TRBD1 (5 bases). The CDR3 loop spans 14 amino acids. Germline V CDR1 and CDR2: PRHDT, FYEKMQ (reference sequence). Trimming cost V 5 bases and J 2 bases, with 13 bases left between them.

The chain carries TRBV19 and TRBJ1-5; TRBD1 matches at 8 bases. The germline gives CDR1 LNHDA, CDR2 SQIVND (reference sequence). The CDR3 runs 17 residues. The V gene end was trimmed by 6 bases and the J gene end by 2 bases; junction bases not matched to a gene: 12. As DNA, the CDR3 is TGTGCCAGTAGACCCCCCCTGACAGGGGATGGCAATCAGCCCCAGCATTTT. Encoded protein: CASRPPLTGDGNQPQHF.

This sequence joins TRBV13 and TRBJ2-5; TRBD2 agrees at 7 bases. In germline, CDR1 is PRHDT, CDR2 FYEKMQ (reference sequence). This CDR3 comprises 15 residues. Losses at the gene ends were 5 bases for V and 5 bases for J; bases not matched to a gene: 11. CDR3 nucleotides: TGTGCCAGCAGCGGACGGACTAGTGTTACCGAGACCCAGTACTTC. Amino acids: CASSGRTSVTETQYF.

The chain has TRBV6-5 and TRBJ2-1; TRBD1 is a possible D gene (5 bases). The CDR3 extends over 13 amino acids. The V gene's germline CDR1 is MNHEY and CDR2 SVGAGI. V lost 8 bases and J lost 0, with 8 bases in between. The CDR3 reads CASQGVSYNEQFF. The CDR3 bases are TGTGCCAGCCAGGGTGTCTCCTACAATGAGCAGTTCTTC.

The chain joins TRBV19 to TRBJ2-1; D is ambiguous. V dropped 7 bases and J dropped 0 bases, with 4 bases sitting between them. Germline V gives CDR1 LNHDA, CDR2 SQIVND (reference sequence). The CDR3 has 12 amino acids. CDR3 coding DNA: TGTGCCAGTACCGGCTCCTACAATGAGCAGTTCTTC. It translates to CASTGSYNEQFF. The whole variable domain, filled in from reference TRBV19 and TRBJ2-1, reads DGGITQSPKYLFRKEGQNVTLSCEQNLNHDAMYWYRQDPGQGLRLIYYSQIVNDFQKGDIAEGYSVSREKKESFPLTVTSAQKNPTAFYLCASTGSYNEQFFGPGTRLTVL.

This chain links TRBV5-1 with TRBJ2-3, with 12 bases identical to TRBD1. Germline V gives CDR1 SGHRS, CDR2 YFSETQ. V trimming: 7 bases; J trimming: 4 bases; junction bases outside the gene matches: 16. The CDR3 runs to 18 residues. The CDR3, as DNA: TGCGCCAGCCAGACCACGATGGGACAGGGGGCGGGCGCAGATACGCAGTATTTT. Its protein is CASQTTMGQGAGADTQYF.